The T cell receptor (beta chain) under discussion was sequenced for a study of shared clonotypes between healthy human individuals (dated by TCRdb to between 2020 and 2021). General notes on the study: Three men and a couple of women, aged 18 to 49 years, made up the cohort. For each donor, CD4 naive and CD4 memory were each run on three plates, CD8 naive on two plates, and CD8 memory on one plate. To estimate repertoire size and how much clonotype sharing occurs between individuals, the study deeply sequenced the blood TCR repertoires of 5 or 6 healthy adults. Different laboratories and diverse techniques were used to prepare libraries and sequence TCR repertoires, to increase sequencing depth and limit assay-specific biases. Leukapheresis yielded between about 0.85 and 10 billion PBMCs per donor. Overall results and qualifications from the work: Based on pairwise subsampling, the degree of clonotype sharing among donors was expected to be affected by sequencing depth. Across four donors, roughly 5.4% of naive CD4, 3.5% of naive CD8, around 2.1% of memory CD4, and under 0.45% of memory CD8 clonotypes were shared. Sampling was restricted to blood, and TCR repertoires in tissues likely differ from the TCR repertoires found in blood. Because the study included only a small number of donors, the genetic and exposure-history diversity represented was limited. Naive subsets generally had larger estimated clonotype richness than memory subsets. Rarefaction of sorted-subset datasets indicated incomplete sequencing despite the large sequencing depth. Compared with non-shared clonotypes, the clonotypes found in all four sorted-subset donors had higher generation probabilities.

For this chain, trimming is 5 bases at the V end and 6 bases at the J end, and the number of junction bases without a gene match is 4. Measured from the cysteine to the phenylalanine, the CDR3 is 13 residues long. The entry retains the CDR3 DNA only, 39 bases that are in frame from base 1. According to the germline V gene (reference sequence), CDR1 reads MNHNY and CDR2 reads SVGAGI. Worth noting for this clone: It has no known antigen specificity. Base-call qualities are not available, and no considerably larger clone is one nucleotide away.

CD8 naive samples were obtained by positive selection for CCR7 among CD45RO-negative cells, yielding a CD45RA+CCR7+ population from which TemRA cells were excluded. The donors were healthy, HIV-negative adults with no recently reported acute infections or vaccinations. Every donor was a Caucasian adult residing in Nashville, Tennessee, USA. After blood collection by leukapheresis, PBMCs were isolated using Ficoll-Histopaque density gradient centrifugation and then cryopreserved in the vapor phase of liquid nitrogen. Analytical flow cytometry was used to check the purity and quantity of every magnetically sorted T cell population. Genomic DNA was isolated from each sorted fraction and quantified by UV absorbance on a Nanodrop 2000c. Using the deep immunoSEQ assay, multiplex PCR amplified TCR CDR3 regions from genomic DNA. For each cell subset, the extracted genomic DNA was distributed evenly across all wells of several immunoSEQ 96-well plates, and each plate served as one replicate. For sorted subsets, 150 to 200 ng genomic DNA, equal to about 30,000 T cell genomes, was loaded into each replicate PCR. Purified libraries were quantified with a Qubit 3.0 fluorometer, sized on a Bioanalyzer 2100, and re-quantified with the KAPA Library Quantification kit. Every immunoSEQ 96-well plate was sequenced on a dedicated single-read 150-cycle Illumina NextSeq 550 flow cell. Turning to the authors' computational methods: The immunoSEQ output contained only junctional sequences without quality scores, so filtering could not match that applied to full-length reads. Sequences were annotated with PyIR, a Python wrapper for IgBLAST v1.9, and V/J genes and CDR3 were assigned using IMGT germline references. Reads with weak V/J assignments (E-value above 1e-6), missing CDR3, stop codons, out-of-frame junctions, or ambiguous translated residues were removed. V3J clonotypes were defined as sequences sharing the same inferred V gene, J gene, and CDR3 amino acid sequence. The percentage overlap between two repertoires was calculated by dividing the number of shared unique clonotypes by the size of the smaller repertoire. Repertoire richness was assessed with RTK rarefaction, the Chao1 estimator, and Recon v2.1 estimates of unobserved clonotypes. For all TCRbeta clonotypes obtained by the gDNA method from a handful of donors, generation probabilities were computed with OLGA. The table was pulled from immuneACCESS by TCRdb, which kept in-frame rearrangements only. Such tables lose some clones; where checked, under half of the loss comes from unresolved V genes, and the rest has no known cause. The D gene and trimming were derived from the DNA, and the V and J assignments and clone size from that table. Present in this sample are under 2,000,000 clones, about 95% of which were seen just once. The ten largest account for less than 1.5% of the sample.

The sequence derives from a man aged 18 to 35 in good health. Material: naive CD8+ T cells sorted from blood. The sample's cell subset or site label, decoded: CD45RA+CCR7+. The chain employs TRBV6-6 and TRBJ2-7; 10 central nucleotides agree with TRBD1. The CDR3 reads as follows: CASSTGTGAEQYF. The DNA reads as follows: TGTGCCAGCAGTACCGGGACAGGGGCCGAGCAGTACTTC.